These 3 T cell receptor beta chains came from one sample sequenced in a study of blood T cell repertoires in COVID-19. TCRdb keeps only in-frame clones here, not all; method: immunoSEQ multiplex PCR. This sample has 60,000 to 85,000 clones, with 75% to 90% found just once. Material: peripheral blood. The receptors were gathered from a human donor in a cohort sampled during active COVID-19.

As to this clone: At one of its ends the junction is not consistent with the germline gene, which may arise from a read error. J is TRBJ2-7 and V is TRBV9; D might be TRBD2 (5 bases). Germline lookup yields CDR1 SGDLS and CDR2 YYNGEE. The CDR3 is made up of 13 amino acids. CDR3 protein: CASSVGSSYEQYF. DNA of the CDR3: TGTGCCAGCAGTGTAGGGAGCTCCTACGAGCAGTACTTC. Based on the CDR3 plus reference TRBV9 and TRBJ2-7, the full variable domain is DSGVTQTPKHLITATGQRVTLRCSPRSGDLSVYWYQQSLDQGLQFLIQYYNGEERAKGNILERFSAQQFPDLHSELNLSSLELGDSALYFCASSVGSSYEQYFGPGTRLTVT.

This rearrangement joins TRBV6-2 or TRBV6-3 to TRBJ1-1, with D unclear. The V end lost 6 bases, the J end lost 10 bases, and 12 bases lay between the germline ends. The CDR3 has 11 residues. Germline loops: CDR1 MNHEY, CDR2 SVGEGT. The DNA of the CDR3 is TGTGCCAGCAGCCAACGGAGGGCAGCTTTCTTT. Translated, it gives CASSQRRAAFF.

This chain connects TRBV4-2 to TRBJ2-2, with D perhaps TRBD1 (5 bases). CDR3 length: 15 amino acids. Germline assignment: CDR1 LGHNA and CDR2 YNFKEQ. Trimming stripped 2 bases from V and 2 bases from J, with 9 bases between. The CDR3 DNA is TGTGCCAGCAGCCAACCAGGGCTAAACACCGGGGAGCTGTTTTTT. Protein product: CASSQPGLNTGELFF.